This T cell receptor beta chain was identified in a study of CD8 T cells in Susac syndrome. The CDR3 length is 15 residues. In germline, CDR1 is MNHEY, CDR2 SVGEGT. The germline V and J ends were trimmed by 7 bases and 0 bases, with 13 bases remaining between them. TEMRA cells were FACS-enriched, while CD8+ and CD4+ T cells were negatively isolated. Reverse transcription of roughly 0.5 to 1 ug RNA was performed with random hexamers. TCRdb re-called the immunoSEQ multiplex PCR reads with MiXCR, one entry per CDR3 protein. In the table there are roughly 80,000 distinct CDR3 sequences, approximately 94% of which are singletons.

This TCR came from a human donor with Susac syndrome. This chain joins TRBV6-2 or TRBV6-3 and TRBJ2-4; possible D gene TRBD2, 6 bases. The sample comprised CD8+ T cells from PBMCs. The CDR3 region is CASKAGTLAKNIQYF. DNA for the CDR3: TGTGCCAGCAAGGCGGGGACTCTAGCCAAAAACATTCAGTACTTC.